The present TCR beta chain was sequenced within a study of blood T cell repertoires in COVID-19. Study-wide background: Acute-phase and convalescent COVID-19 samples originated in the United States, Italy and Spain. Sources were T cells, B-cell-depleted T cells, or PBMCs; the material itself was cDNA or gDNA.

The authors' processing: Amplifying reference gene primers gave estimates of nucleated cell counts. Profiling relied on immunoSEQ multiplex PCR, and the TCRdb table lists in-frame clones only, not all of them. V and J calls and clone size follow that table, whereas D and trimming were derived from the DNA. Seen here are 120,000 or so clones, around 80% observed once, and the top ten hold over 5%. The germline V and J ends were trimmed by 6 bases and 9 bases, with 15 bases remaining between them. The CDR3 sequence is 14 residues long. The germline CDR1 and CDR2 sequences are MNHEY and SVGAGI. The sequence was obtained from an older man with active or convalescent COVID-19. The J gene is TRBJ1-6, the V gene TRBV6-5; D gene ambiguous. The source material was peripheral blood. This CDR3 reads CASSRSGFTSPLHF. CDR3 nucleotide sequence: TGTGCCAGCAGCCGCTCAGGATTTACTTCACCCCTCCACTTT.